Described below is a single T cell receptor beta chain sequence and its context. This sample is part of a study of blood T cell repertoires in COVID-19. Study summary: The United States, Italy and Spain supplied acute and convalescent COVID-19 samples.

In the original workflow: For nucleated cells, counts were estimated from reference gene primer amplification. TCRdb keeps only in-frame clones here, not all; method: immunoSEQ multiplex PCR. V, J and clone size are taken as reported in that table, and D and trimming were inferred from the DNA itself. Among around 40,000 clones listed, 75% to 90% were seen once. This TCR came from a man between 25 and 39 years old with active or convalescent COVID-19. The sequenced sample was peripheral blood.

The CDR3 sequence: CASSVGLGTGRTYEQYF. CDR3 in DNA: TGTGCCAGCAGCGTAGGCCTCGGGACAGGGAGAACCTACGAGCAGTACTTC. The chain couples TRBV9 to TRBJ2-7; 9 nucleotides align to TRBD1. This CDR3 has 17 residues. CDR1 and CDR2 (germline): SGDLS, YYNGEE. The trim removed 0 bases at V and 2 bases at J, leaving 9 bases unmatched.